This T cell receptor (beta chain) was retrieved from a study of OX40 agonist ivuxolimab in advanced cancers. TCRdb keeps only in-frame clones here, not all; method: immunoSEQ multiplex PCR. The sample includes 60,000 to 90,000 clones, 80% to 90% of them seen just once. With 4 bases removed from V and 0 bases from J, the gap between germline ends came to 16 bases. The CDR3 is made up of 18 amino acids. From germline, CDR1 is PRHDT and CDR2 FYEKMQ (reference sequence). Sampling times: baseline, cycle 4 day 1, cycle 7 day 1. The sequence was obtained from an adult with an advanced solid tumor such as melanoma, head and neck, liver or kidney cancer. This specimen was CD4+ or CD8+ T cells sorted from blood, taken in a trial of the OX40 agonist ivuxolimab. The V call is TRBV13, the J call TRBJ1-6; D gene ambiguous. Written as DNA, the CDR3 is TGTGCCAGCAGCTCCACCTACACCTTAGGCTCCTATAATTCACCCCTCCACTTT. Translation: CASSSTYTLGSYNSPLHF.